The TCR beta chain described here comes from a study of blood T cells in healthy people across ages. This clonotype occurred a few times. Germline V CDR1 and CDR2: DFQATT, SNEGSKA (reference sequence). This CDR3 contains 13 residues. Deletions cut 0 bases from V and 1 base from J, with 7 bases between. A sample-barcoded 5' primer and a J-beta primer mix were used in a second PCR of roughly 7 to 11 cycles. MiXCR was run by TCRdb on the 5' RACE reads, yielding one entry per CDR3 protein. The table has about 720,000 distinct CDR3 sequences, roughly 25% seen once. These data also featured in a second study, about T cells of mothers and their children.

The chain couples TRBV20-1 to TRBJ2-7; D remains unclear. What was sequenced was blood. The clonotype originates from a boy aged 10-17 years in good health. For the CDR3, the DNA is TGCAGTGCTAGAGACCAGGCTTCCTACGAGCAGTACTTC. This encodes CSARDQASYEQYF.